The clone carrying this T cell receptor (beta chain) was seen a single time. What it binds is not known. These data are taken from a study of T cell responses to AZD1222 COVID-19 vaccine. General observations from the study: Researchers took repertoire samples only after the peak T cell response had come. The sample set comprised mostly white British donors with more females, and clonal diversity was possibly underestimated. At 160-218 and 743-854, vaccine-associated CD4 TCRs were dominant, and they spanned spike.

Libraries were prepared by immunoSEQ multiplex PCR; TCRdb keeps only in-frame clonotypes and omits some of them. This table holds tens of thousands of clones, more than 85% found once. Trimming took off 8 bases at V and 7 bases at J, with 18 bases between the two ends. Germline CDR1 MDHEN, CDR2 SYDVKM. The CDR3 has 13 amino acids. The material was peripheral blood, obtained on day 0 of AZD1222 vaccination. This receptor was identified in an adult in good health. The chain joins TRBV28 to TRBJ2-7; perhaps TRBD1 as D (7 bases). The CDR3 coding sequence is TGTGCCAGCTTGATACAGGGGACTGAGGAGCAGTACTTC. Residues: CASLIQGTEEQYF.